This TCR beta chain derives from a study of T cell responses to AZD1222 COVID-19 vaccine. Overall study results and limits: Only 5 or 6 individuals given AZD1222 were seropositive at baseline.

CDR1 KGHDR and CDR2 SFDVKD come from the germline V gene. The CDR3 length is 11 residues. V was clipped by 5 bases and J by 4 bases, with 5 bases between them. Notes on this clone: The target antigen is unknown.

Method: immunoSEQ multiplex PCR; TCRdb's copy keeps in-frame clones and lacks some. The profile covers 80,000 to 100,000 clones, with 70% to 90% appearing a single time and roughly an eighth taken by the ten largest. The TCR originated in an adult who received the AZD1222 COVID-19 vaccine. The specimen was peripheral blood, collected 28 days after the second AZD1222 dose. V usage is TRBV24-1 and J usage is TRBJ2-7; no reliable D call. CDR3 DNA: TGTGCCACCAGTGGAGGTTACGAGCAGTACTTC. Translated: CATSGGYEQYF.